Included here is one T cell receptor (beta chain) sequence, with context. Its antigen is as yet unknown. This sample was taken from a study of cytomegalovirus exposure and HLA in healthy donors. The study, taken as a whole, reports: Most subjects' HLA-A and HLA-B alleles were reportedly predicted from TCR beta sequences.

Researchers ran the PCR with 60 Vbeta and 13 Jbeta primers. Profiling relied on immunoSEQ multiplex PCR, and the TCRdb table lists in-frame clones only, not all of them. Of some 140,000 clones listed, 60% to 75% are singletons. CDR3 size: 16 residues. Trimming cost V 5 bases and J 4 bases, with 20 bases left between them. Germline CDR1 and CDR2: MNHEY and SMNVEV (reference sequence). This clonotype originated in a man aged 18 to 35 in good health and CMV-seronegative. This chain connects TRBV27 to TRBJ1-2, with D possibly matching TRBD1 (6 bases). The specimen sequenced was PBMCs. This CDR3 is CASSPMRGGAGYGYTF. CDR3 nucleotides: TGTGCCAGCAGTCCCATGAGGGGGGGCGCGGGCTATGGCTACACCTTC.